Below are 3 T cell receptor beta chains sequenced from a single sample in a study of blood T cell repertoires in COVID-19. Generated by immunoSEQ multiplex PCR, the TCRdb table keeps only in-frame clones and is missing some. The sample holds 55,000 to 75,000 clones, roughly 82% seen once. The sample consisted of peripheral blood. The receptors derive from a man older than 75 with active COVID-19.

This sequence joins TRBV7-2 and TRBJ2-7; 8 positions match TRBD1. The CDR3 is 14 amino acids. The germline V gene encodes CDR1 SGHTA and CDR2 FQGNSA. The V segment lost 5 bases and the J segment 1 base; nucleotides outside the gene matches: 4. CDR3 in amino acids: CASSHGQGSYEQYF. In DNA, the CDR3 is TGTGCCAGCAGCCATGGACAGGGTTCCTACGAGCAGTACTTC. Using reference TRBV7-2 and TRBJ2-7 for the parts outside the CDR3, the full variable domain is GAGVSQSPSNKVTEKGKDVELRCDPISGHTALYWYRQSLGQGLEFLIYFQGNSAPDKSGLPSDRFSAERTGGSVSTLTIQRTQQEDSAVYLCASSHGQGSYEQYFGPGTRLTVT.

The CDR3 sequence: CASSTPTSPLHF. CDR3 bases: TGTGCCAGCTCCACACCAACCTCACCCCTCCACTTT. V usage is TRBV18 and J usage is TRBJ1-6; D is ambiguous. CDR3 length: 12 amino acids. Germline values: CDR1 KGHSH, CDR2 LQKENI. The V end lost 6 bases, the J end lost 10 bases, and 10 bases lay between the germline ends.

V is TRBV6-2 or TRBV6-3 and J is TRBJ2-4; 9 bases line up with TRBD2. This CDR3 contains 20 residues. V lost 6 bases and J lost 2; bases outside the gene matches: 20. The germline gives CDR1 MNHEY, CDR2 SVGEGT. The CDR3 sequence is CASSKQGSAGGPRSKNIQYF. CDR3 bases: TGTGCCAGCAGCAAACAGGGTTCTGCGGGAGGGCCTCGTTCCAAAAACATTCAGTACTTC.